These 21 T cell receptor beta chains were sequenced from one sample in a study of blood T cell repertoires in COVID-19. Here immunoSEQ multiplex PCR was the method, and the copy in TCRdb shows in-frame clones only, minus some. The sample holds under 250,000 clones; 82% are singletons and the top ten take 3% to 4%. Sequencing was performed on PBMCs or T cells enriched from blood (not recorded which). Receptor source: a woman aged 55-75 years who had recovered from COVID-19.

This sequence joins TRBV10-3 and TRBJ1-4; 9 nucleotides agree with TRBD1. Trimming cost V 4 bases and J 5 bases; bases outside gene matches: 2. Germline V lookup: CDR1 ENHRY, CDR2 SYGVKD. The CDR3 contains 14 residues. The chain's CDR3 is CAISAGQGNEKLFF. The CDR3 DNA sequence: TGTGCCATCAGTGCGGGACAGGGAAATGAAAAACTGTTTTTT.

This clone was counted only a few times. The chain joins TRBV11-2 to TRBJ1-1; no clear D gene. Germline CDR1 is SGHAT and CDR2 is FQNNGV. The CDR3 is 14 residues long. V was clipped by 2 bases and J by 0 bases, with 7 bases between them. In DNA, the CDR3 is TGTGCCAGCAGCTTAAACAGTGTGAACACTGAAGCTTTCTTT. Its protein is CASSLNSVNTEAFF. Combining the CDR3 with reference TRBV11-2 and TRBJ1-1 gives the whole variable domain EAGVAQSPRYKIIEKRQSVAFWCNPISGHATLYWYQQILGQGPKLLIQFQNNGVVDDSQLPKDRFSAERLKGVDSTLKIQPAKLEDSAVYLCASSLNSVNTEAFFGQGTRLTVV.

The rearrangement joins TRBV27 to TRBJ2-7, with D tentatively TRBD2 (6 bases). The ends were cut back, 6 bases at V and 6 bases at J, with 18 bases in the middle. There are 14 residues in the CDR3. CDR1 and CDR2 from the germline V gene are MNHEY and SMNVEV (reference sequence). This chain's CDR3 is CASSGGPLSGEQYF. The CDR3 region has the DNA TGTGCCAGCAGCGGAGGGCCCCTTTCGGGCGAGCAGTACTTC.

This clone has a single count. The chain joins TRBV7-9 to TRBJ1-4, with D perhaps matching TRBD1 (5 bases). The CDR3 sequence is 14 residues long. From germline, CDR1 is SEHNR and CDR2 FQNEAQ (reference sequence). Trimming took 5 bases from V and 6 from J, leaving 13 bases between them. This chain's CDR3 is CASSTRAGHEKLFF. DNA of the CDR3: TGTGCCAGCAGCACCAGGGCTGGGCATGAAAAACTGTTTTTT.

This rearrangement joins TRBV6-5 to TRBJ2-7; TRBD2 might be the D (5 bases). The CDR3 has 13 residues. The V and J ends lost 2 bases and 6 bases respectively, with 11 bases between them. The germline CDR1 and CDR2 sequences are MNHEY and SVGAGI. In DNA, the CDR3 is TGTGCCAGCAGTTACGGTACGGGATTCGAGCAGTACTTC. Residues: CASSYGTGFEQYF.

The V call is TRBV19, the J call TRBJ2-1, with 15 bases that match TRBD2. The CDR3 length is 18 residues. CDR1 and CDR2 from the germline V gene are LNHDA and SQIVND (reference sequence). V lost 6 bases to trimming and J lost 0 bases; unmatched junction nucleotides: 6. This CDR3 is CASSHGTSGRSSYNEQFF. The CDR3 DNA reads as TGTGCCAGTAGCCACGGGACTAGCGGGAGGTCCTCCTACAATGAGCAGTTCTTC.

The rearrangement joins TRBV14 to TRBJ1-2; D gene ambiguous. Germline V gives CDR1 SGHDN, CDR2 FVKESK. The CDR3 extends over 13 amino acids. Trimming pared 4 bases from V and 6 bases from J, leaving 12 bases between. CDR3 coding DNA: TGTGCCAGCAGCCGGGCGGGATATCATGGCTACACCTTC. Translated, it gives CASSRAGYHGYTF.

V is TRBV7-2 and J is TRBJ2-7; the D gene is possibly TRBD2 (5 bases). The CDR3 is 15 amino acids. V was trimmed by 5 bases and J by 2 bases, leaving 16 bases between them. Per the germline V gene, CDR1 is SGHTA and CDR2 is FQGNSA. The CDR3 loop is CASSPMPATTYEQYF. In nucleotides, the CDR3 is TGTGCCAGCAGCCCCATGCCGGCGACTACCTACGAGCAGTACTTC.

The V call is TRBV7-9, the J call TRBJ1-2; perhaps TRBD1 as D (6 bases). This CDR3 is built from 12 residues. Between the trimmed V and J ends, which lost 4 bases and 6 bases, there was a span of 9 bases. From germline, CDR1 is SEHNR and CDR2 FQNEAQ (reference sequence). For the CDR3, the DNA is TGTGCCAGCAGCTATAACAGGGATGGCTACACCTTC. This encodes CASSYNRDGYTF.

The chain carries TRBV3-1 (or the pseudogene TRBV3-2) and TRBJ1-4; TRBD1 matches 9 bases. The length of the CDR3 is 16 residues. Unmatched junction bases numbered 6, after V lost 4 bases and J lost 3 bases. Germline-derived CDR1 and CDR2 are LGHDT and YNNKEL (reference sequence). CDR3 bases: TGTGCCAGCAGCCCCCGGGACAGGGTTGCTAATGAAAAACTGTTTTTT. Translating gives CASSPRDRVANEKLFF.

This clone has only one observation. This chain joins TRBV7-6 and TRBJ2-3; 12 nucleotides align to TRBD2. V gave up 3 bases and J gave up 6 bases; unmatched junction bases: 13. This CDR3 is 18 amino acids long. Germline assignment: CDR1 SGHVS and CDR2 FNYEAQ. CDR3 amino acids: CASSFGARLAGDGDTQYF. As DNA, the CDR3 is TGTGCCAGCAGCTTTGGGGCTCGACTAGCGGGAGATGGCGATACGCAGTATTTT.

This clone was detected a few times. V and J are TRBV7-9 and TRBJ2-2; 7 nucleotides line up with TRBD1. The germline CDR1 and CDR2 sequences are SEHNR and FQNEAQ (reference sequence). V was clipped by 3 bases and J by 3 bases; unmatched bases: 4. The CDR3 has 15 amino acids. CDR3 nucleotide sequence: TGTGCCAGCAGCTTTAGGGACAGTTACACCGGGGAGCTGTTTTTT. Its protein product is CASSFRDSYTGELFF. The full variable domain, completed using reference TRBV7-9 and TRBJ2-2, is DTGVSQNPRHKITKRGQNVTFRCDPISEHNRLYWYRQTLGQGPEFLTYFQNEAQLEKSRLLSDRFSAERPKGSFSTLEIQRTEQGDSAMYLCASSFRDSYTGELFFGEGSRLTVL.

V is TRBV23-1 and J is TRBJ1-1; D is undetermined. TRBV23-1 is known as an ORF, though its function is uncertain. Trimming cost V 2 bases and J 1 base, with 8 bases left between them. This CDR3 is 14 amino acids long. CDR3 in DNA: TGCGCCAGCAGTCAAGGAGGACCGAACACTGAAGCTTTCTTT. It codes for CASSQGGPNTEAFF.

Worth noting for this clone: A junction end diverges from the germline sequence, so it may reflect a read error. The rearrangement uses TRBV12-3 or TRBV12-4 and TRBJ2-2; D remains ambiguous. This CDR3 has 12 amino acids. The CDR3 region is CASTADTRELFF. CDR3 sequence (DNA): TGTGCCAGCACCGCAGACACCAGGGAGCTGTTTTTT.

The chain couples TRBV6-2 or TRBV6-3 to TRBJ2-5, with a tentative D call TRBD2 (6 bases). Germline V gene data show CDR1 as MNHEY and CDR2 as SVGEGT. V was trimmed by 6 bases and J by 7 bases, leaving 12 bases between them. The CDR3 sequence is 12 residues long. In DNA, the CDR3 is TGTGCCAGCAGCGCATTGGAGGGGACCCAGTACTTC. It specifies CASSALEGTQYF.

The chain has TRBV9 and TRBJ2-1; 7 nucleotides line up with TRBD2. The CDR3 is 16 amino acids. The germline gives CDR1 SGDLS, CDR2 YYNGEE. With V trimmed by 1 base and J by 5 bases, 9 bases remained unmatched. CDR3: CASSVLGSGTHNEQFF. Written as DNA, the CDR3 is TGTGCCAGCAGCGTATTGGGCAGCGGGACTCACAATGAGCAGTTCTTC. Drawing the rest from reference TRBV9 and TRBJ2-1, the complete variable domain is DSGVTQTPKHLITATGQRVTLRCSPRSGDLSVYWYQQSLDQGLQFLIQYYNGEERAKGNILERFSAQQFPDLHSELNLSSLELGDSALYFCASSVLGSGTHNEQFFGPGTRLTVL.

The rearrangement joins TRBV11-2 to TRBJ1-4, with unresolved D. The V gene's germline CDR1 is SGHAT and CDR2 FQNNGV. V lost 2 bases, J lost 5 bases, and 6 bases lay in between. The CDR3 is made up of 13 amino acids. As DNA, the CDR3 is TGTGCCAGCAGCTTACACCGGAATGAAAAACTGTTTTTT. The encoded protein is CASSLHRNEKLFF.

This clone appeared a single time. The V and J genes are TRBV5-1 and TRBJ2-1; 8 bases fit TRBD2. Germline CDR1 SGHRS, CDR2 YFSETQ. Trimming cost V 0 bases and J 3 bases; bases outside gene matches: 5. This CDR3 spans 16 amino acids. CDR3 residues: CASSLDGGRFYNEQFF. CDR3 coding DNA: TGCGCCAGCAGCTTGGATGGCGGGAGGTTCTACAATGAGCAGTTCTTC.

This clone was observed a few times. The chain recombines TRBV29-1 with TRBJ1-3, with 7 bases lining up with TRBD1. The germline gives CDR1 SQVTM, CDR2 ANQGSEA. V dropped 5 bases and J dropped 2; count of bases not matched to a gene: 6. CDR3 length equals 14 residues. The CDR3 DNA reads as TGCAGCGTTAGGGGGCAGGGGACTGGAAACACCATATATTTT. It specifies CSVRGQGTGNTIYF. The entire variable domain, with the rest obtained from reference TRBV29-1 and TRBJ1-3, is as follows: SAVISQKPSRDICQRGTSLTIQCQVDSQVTMMFWYRQQPGQSLTLIATANQGSEATYESGFVIDKFPISRPNLTFSTLTVSNMSPEDSSIYLCSVRGQGTGNTIYFGEGSWLTVV.

The genes are TRBV6-4 and TRBJ1-4, with 8 bases aligning to TRBD1. Germline lookup yields CDR1 MRHNA and CDR2 SNTAGT. The length of the CDR3 is 13 residues. The junction had 6 bases not matched to a gene; V was cut back by 10 bases and J by 5 bases. The CDR3, as DNA: TGTGCCACCTCGACAGGGGAAAATGAAAAACTGTTTTTT. Its protein product is CATSTGENEKLFF.

This clone was counted once. The chain has TRBV3-1 (or the pseudogene TRBV3-2) and TRBJ2-7; weak D call: TRBD2 (7 bases). V was trimmed by 4 bases and J by 1 base, leaving 14 bases between them. CDR3 length equals 15 residues. Germline V CDR1 and CDR2: LGHDT, YNNKEL (reference sequence). The CDR3 protein is CASSRQAGVSYEQYF. In DNA, the CDR3 is TGTGCCAGCAGCCGACAGGCGGGGGTTTCCTACGAGCAGTACTTC.